This TCR beta chain appears in the sequencing data of a study of cytotoxic CD8 clonotypes in ibrutinib-treated CLL. Turning to the study itself: Response samples followed a median 12 months of treatment, range 6 to 36.

TCR beta library input comprised around 2.1 micrograms of genomic DNA from cryopreserved PBMCs. Assay used: immunoSEQ multiplex PCR; TCRdb lists only in-frame clones, some missing. The sample holds about 120,000 clones; 58% are singletons and the top ten take about 39%. CDR3 length equals 13 residues. The germline V gene encodes CDR1 SGHTA and CDR2 FQGTGA. V gave up 5 bases and J gave up 9 bases; unmatched junction bases: 9. Study outcomes and limitations: Clonality at baseline surpassed age-matched healthy donors and tracked circulating CD8+ T-cell counts.

This clone showed up just a few times. Its antigen is not identified. Sequenced here: PBMCs, sampled after 24 months of ibrutinib treatment. The chain has TRBV7-3 and TRBJ2-5, with TRBD2 matching over 7 bases. This TCR was recovered from a human donor with chronic lymphocytic leukemia. The CDR3 DNA sequence: TGTGCCAGCAGCCCGGGACTACCCAGGGCCCAGTACTTC. Translation: CASSPGLPRAQYF.